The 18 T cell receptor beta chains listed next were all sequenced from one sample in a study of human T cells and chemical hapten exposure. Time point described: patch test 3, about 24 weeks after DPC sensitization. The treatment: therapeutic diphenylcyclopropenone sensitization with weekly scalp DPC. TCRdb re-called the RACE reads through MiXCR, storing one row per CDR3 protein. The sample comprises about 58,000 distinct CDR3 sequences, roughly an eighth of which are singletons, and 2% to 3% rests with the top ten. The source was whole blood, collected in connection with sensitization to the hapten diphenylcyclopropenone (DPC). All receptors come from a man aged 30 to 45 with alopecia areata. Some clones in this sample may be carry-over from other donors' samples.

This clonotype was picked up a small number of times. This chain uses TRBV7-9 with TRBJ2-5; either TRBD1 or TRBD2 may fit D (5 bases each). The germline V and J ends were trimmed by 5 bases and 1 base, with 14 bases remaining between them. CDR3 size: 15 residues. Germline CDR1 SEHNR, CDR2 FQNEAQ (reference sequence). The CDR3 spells CASSRTGGPQETQYF. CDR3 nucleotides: TGTGCCAGCAGCCGCACTGGGGGACCCCAAGAGACCCAGTACTTC.

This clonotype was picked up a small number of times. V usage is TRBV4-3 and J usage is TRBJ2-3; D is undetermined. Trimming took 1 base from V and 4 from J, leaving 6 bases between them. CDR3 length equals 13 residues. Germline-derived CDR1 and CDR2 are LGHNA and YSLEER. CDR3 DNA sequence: TGCGCCAGCAGCCAAGGAACCCCAGATACGCAGTATTTT. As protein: CASSQGTPDTQYF.

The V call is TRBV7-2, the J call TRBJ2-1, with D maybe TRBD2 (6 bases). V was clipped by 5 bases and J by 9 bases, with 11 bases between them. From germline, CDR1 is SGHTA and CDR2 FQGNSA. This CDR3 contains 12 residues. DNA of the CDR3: TGTGCCAGCAGCCGGGACTTTGCTGAGCAGTTCTTC. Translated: CASSRDFAEQFF.

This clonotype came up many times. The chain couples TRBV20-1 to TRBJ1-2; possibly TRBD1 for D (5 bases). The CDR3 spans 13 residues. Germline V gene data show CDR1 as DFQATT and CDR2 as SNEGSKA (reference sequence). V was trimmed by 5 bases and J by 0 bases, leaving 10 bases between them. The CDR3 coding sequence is TGCAGTGCTTATAGACAGTCTAACTATGGCTACACCTTC. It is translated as CSAYRQSNYGYTF.

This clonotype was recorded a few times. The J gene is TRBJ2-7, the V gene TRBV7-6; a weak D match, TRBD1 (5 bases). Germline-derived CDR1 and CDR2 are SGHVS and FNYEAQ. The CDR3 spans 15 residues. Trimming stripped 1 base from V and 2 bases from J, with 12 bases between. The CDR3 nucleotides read TGTGCCAGCAGCTTAGATCAAGGACACCCCTACGAGCAGTACTTC. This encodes CASSLDQGHPYEQYF.

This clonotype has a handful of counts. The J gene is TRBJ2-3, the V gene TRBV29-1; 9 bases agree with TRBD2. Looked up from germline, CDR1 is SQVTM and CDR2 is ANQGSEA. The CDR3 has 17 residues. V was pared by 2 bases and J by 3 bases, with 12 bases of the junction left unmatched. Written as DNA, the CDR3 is TGCAGCGTTGAACCCCCGGCTGGCGGGGGGGCGACAGATACGCAGTATTTT. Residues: CSVEPPAGGGATDTQYF.

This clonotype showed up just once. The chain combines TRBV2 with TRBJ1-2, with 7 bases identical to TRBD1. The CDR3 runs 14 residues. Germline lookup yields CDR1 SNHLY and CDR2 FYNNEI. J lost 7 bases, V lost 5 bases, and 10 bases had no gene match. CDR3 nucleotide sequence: TGTGCCAGCAGTCCCCGACAGGGCCACTCTGGCTACACCTTC. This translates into CASSPRQGHSGYTF.

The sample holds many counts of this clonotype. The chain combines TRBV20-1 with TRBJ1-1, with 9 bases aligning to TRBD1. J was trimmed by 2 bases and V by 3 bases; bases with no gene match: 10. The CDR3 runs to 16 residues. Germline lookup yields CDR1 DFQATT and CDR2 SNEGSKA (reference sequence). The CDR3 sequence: CSASRFGTGPNTEAFF. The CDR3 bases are TGCAGTGCTAGTAGGTTCGGGACAGGGCCCAACACTGAAGCTTTCTTT.

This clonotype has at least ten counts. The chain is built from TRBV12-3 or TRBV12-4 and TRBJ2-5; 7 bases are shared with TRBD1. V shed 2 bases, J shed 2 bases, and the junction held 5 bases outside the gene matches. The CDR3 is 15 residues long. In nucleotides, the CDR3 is TGTGCCAGCAGTTTAACCCGCAGGGGGCAAGAGACCCAGTACTTC. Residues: CASSLTRRGQETQYF.

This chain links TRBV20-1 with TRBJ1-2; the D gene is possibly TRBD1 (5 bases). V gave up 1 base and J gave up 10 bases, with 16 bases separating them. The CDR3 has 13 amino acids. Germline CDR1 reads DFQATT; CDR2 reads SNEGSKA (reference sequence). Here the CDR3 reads CSARAPGITSYTF. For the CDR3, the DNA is TGCAGTGCTAGAGCTCCAGGGATCACGTCCTACACCTTC.

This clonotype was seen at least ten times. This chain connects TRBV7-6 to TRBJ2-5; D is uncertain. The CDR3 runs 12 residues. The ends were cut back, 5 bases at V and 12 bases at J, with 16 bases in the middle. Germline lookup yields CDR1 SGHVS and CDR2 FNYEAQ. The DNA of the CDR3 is TGTGCCAGCAGCCCCCAGGAATTCCCGAAGTACTTC. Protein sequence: CASSPQEFPKYF.

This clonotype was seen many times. The DNA for the CDR3 is TGCAGTGCTAGGGAACTGGAGACCCAGTACTTC. This gives the protein CSARELETQYF. J is TRBJ2-5 and V is TRBV20-1, with D hard to call. Germline assignment: CDR1 DFQATT and CDR2 SNEGSKA (reference sequence). V dropped 3 bases and J dropped 5 bases, with 7 bases sitting between them. There are 11 residues in the CDR3.

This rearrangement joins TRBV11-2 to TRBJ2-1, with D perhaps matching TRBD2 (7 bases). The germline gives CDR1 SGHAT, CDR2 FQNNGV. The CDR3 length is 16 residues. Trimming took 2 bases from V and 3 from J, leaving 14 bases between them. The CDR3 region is CASSLSGGADYNEQFF. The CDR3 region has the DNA TGTGCCAGCAGCTTAAGTGGGGGGGCAGACTACAATGAGCAGTTCTTC.

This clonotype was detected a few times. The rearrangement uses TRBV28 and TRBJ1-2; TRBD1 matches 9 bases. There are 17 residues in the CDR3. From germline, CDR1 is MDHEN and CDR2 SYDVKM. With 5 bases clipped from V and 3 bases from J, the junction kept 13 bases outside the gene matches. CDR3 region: CASSPYVGTGRHYGYTF. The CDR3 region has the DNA TGTGCCAGCAGTCCTTACGTCGGGACAGGGAGGCACTATGGCTACACCTTC.

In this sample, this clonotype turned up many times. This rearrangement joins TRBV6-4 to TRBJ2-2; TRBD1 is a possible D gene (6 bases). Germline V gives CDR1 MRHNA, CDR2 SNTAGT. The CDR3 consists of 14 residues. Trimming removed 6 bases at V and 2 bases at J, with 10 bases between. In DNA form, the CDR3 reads TGTGCCAGCAGGACAGGTGGAAACACCGGGGAGCTGTTTTTT. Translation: CASRTGGNTGELFF.

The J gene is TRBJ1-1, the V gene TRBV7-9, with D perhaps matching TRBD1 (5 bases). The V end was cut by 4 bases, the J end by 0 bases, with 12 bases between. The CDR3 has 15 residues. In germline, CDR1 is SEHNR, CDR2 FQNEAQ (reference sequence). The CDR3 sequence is CASSSTTGMNTEAFF. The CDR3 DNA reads TGTGCCAGCAGCTCCACCACAGGAATGAACACTGAAGCTTTCTTT.

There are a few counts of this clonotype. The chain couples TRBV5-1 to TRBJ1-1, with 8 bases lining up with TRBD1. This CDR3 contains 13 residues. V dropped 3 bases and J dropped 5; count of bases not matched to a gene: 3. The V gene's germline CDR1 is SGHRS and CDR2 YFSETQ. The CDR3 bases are TGCGCCAGCAGCTCCCAGGGGGCGACTGAAGCTTTCTTT. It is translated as CASSSQGATEAFF.

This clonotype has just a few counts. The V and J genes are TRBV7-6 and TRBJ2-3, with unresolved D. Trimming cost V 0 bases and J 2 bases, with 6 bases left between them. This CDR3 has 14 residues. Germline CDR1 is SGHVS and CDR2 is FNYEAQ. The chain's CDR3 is CASSLAVSTDTQYF. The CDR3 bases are TGTGCCAGCAGCTTAGCCGTATCCACAGATACGCAGTATTTT.